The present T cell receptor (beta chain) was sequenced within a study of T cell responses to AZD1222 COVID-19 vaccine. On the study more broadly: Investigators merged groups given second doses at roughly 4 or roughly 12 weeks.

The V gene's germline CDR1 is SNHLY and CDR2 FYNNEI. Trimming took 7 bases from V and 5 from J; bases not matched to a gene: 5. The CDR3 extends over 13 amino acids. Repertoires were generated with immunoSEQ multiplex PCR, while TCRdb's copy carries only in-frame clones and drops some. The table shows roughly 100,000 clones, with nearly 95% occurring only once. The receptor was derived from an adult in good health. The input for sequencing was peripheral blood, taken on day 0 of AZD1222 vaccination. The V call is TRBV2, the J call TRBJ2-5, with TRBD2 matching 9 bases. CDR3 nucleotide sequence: TGTGCCAGCAAAAATAGCGGGGGCGAGACCCAGTACTTC. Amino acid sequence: CASKNSGGETQYF.